The source of this TCR beta chain is a study of T-cell reconstitution after alpha-beta-depleted transplantation in children. Unique molecular identifiers were used in preparing the TCRbeta library. TCRdb called the PCR reads again in MiXCR, with one record for every CDR3 protein. The sample shows about 400,000 distinct CDR3 sequences, roughly 20% of them seen only once. The CDR3 length is 14 residues. Germline V lookup: CDR1 SGHRS, CDR2 YFSETQ. Trimming left V 0 bases short and J 2 bases short, with 9 bases between. This sequence originates from a human donor who donated a stem cell graft to a child with acute myeloid leukemia. Source: PBMCs from the stem cell graft donor, taken from the stem cell graft. The rearrangement uses TRBV5-1 and TRBJ2-7; D unclear. CDR3 bases: TGCGCCAGCAGCTTGGAGGGATTCACCTACGAGCAGTACTTC. Its translation: CASSLEGFTYEQYF.